Shown below are 30 T cell receptor beta chains from a single sample sequenced in a study of blood T cell repertoires in COVID-19 (dated by TCRdb to 2018 to 2020). Library creation used the immunoSEQ multiplex PCR assay. Entries here come from immuneACCESS through TCRdb and include only in-frame sequences with V and J called. Some clones fail to appear in such tables; in the studies checked, an unresolved V gene covers under half of the shortfall, and the cause of the remainder is unknown. Here the sample has more than 350,000 clones; 89% occur a single time. About 2.9% of the sample lies in the top ten. The specimen was peripheral blood. All receptors come from a woman aged 25 to 45 with COVID-19, enrolled during active disease.

This chain uses TRBV25-1 with TRBJ2-7, with a possible D match to TRBD2 (5 bases). There are 14 residues in the CDR3. Trimming pared 5 bases from V and 7 bases from J, leaving 18 bases between. Per the germline V gene, CDR1 is MGHDK and CDR2 is SYGVNS. The DNA for the CDR3 is TGTGCCAGCAGTTCGACCGGGTCCTCGGGGGAGCAGTACTTC. Translating gives CASSSTGSSGEQYF.

The J gene is TRBJ2-5, the V gene TRBV4-2; D is perhaps TRBD1 (6 bases). Germline lookup yields CDR1 LGHNA and CDR2 YNFKEQ. This CDR3 comprises 15 residues. V dropped 1 base and J dropped 5 bases, with 14 bases sitting between them. CDR3 protein: CASSQAGRGLETQYF. CDR3 bases: TGTGCCAGCAGCCAAGCCGGCAGGGGTTTGGAGACCCAGTACTTC.

The gene calls are TRBV15 and TRBJ1-4, with 8 bases that match TRBD1. With V trimmed by 1 base and J by 8 bases, 3 bases remained unmatched. The CDR3 is 14 residues long. Germline-derived CDR1 and CDR2 are LNHNV and YYDKDF (reference sequence). The CDR3 nucleotides are TGTGCCACCAGCAGAGTCGACAGGGGAGAAAAACTGTTTTTT. This sequence encodes CATSRVDRGEKLFF.

The V gene is TRBV10-3, the J gene TRBJ1-2, with D hard to call. V dropped 0 bases and J dropped 4 bases, with 9 bases sitting between them. This CDR3 comprises 14 residues. Germline loops: CDR1 ENHRY, CDR2 SYGVKD. The CDR3 DNA reads as TGTGCCATCAGTGAGTCGAACGGGTTCTATGGCTACACCTTC. Translating it yields CAISESNGFYGYTF.

This chain uses TRBV19 with TRBJ1-2; 8 nucleotides agree with TRBD1. V trimming: 3 bases; J trimming: 7 bases; junction bases outside the gene matches: 7. This CDR3 has 14 residues. Per germline, CDR1 LNHDA and CDR2 SQIVND (reference sequence). CDR3 nucleotides: TGTGCCAGTAGTATGGACAGGGAAATGGGTGGCTACACCTTC. Translated, it gives CASSMDREMGGYTF.

The rearrangement links TRBV2 to TRBJ1-5, with TRBD1 identical over 7 bases. This CDR3 region has 13 residues. V was clipped by 6 bases and J by 4 bases; unmatched bases: 3. CDR1 SNHLY and CDR2 FYNNEI come from the germline V gene. CDR3 bases: TGTGCCAGCAGCGCGACAGGGAATCAGCCCCAGCATTTT. Translating it yields CASSATGNQPQHF.

The chain combines TRBV6-2 or TRBV6-3 with TRBJ1-2; 11 bases match TRBD1. This CDR3 is 20 amino acids long. After removal of 3 bases from V and 4 bases from J, the junction contained 19 bases not matched to a gene. Germline V gene lookup returns CDR1 MNHEY and CDR2 SVGEGT. DNA of the CDR3: TGTGCCAGCAGTTATGAACCCATGGACAGGGGGCCCCGCCCTATCTATGGCTACACCTTC. Its protein product is CASSYEPMDRGPRPIYGYTF.

This clone was found once. The gene calls are TRBV27 and TRBJ1-5; TRBD1 aligns across 8 bases. Germline lookup yields CDR1 MNHEY and CDR2 SMNVEV (reference sequence). With 3 bases clipped from V and 4 bases from J, the junction kept 5 bases outside the gene matches. This CDR3 has 15 residues. In DNA form, the CDR3 reads TGTGCCAGCAGTTTTGACAGGGGAAAGAATCAGCCCCAGCATTTT. This gives the protein CASSFDRGKNQPQHF.

The chain employs TRBV4-1 and TRBJ2-1, with 7 bases aligning to TRBD2. Germline trimming cut 0 bases from V and 0 bases from J; bases unmatched to any gene: 2. The CDR3 consists of 16 residues. The germline V gene has CDR1 MGHRA and CDR2 YSYEKL. The CDR3 is CASSQEGGDSYNEQFF. CDR3 bases: TGCGCCAGCAGCCAAGAGGGGGGGGACTCCTACAATGAGCAGTTCTTC.

On this clone: The junction shows a germline mismatch at one end, possibly a read error. The chain combines TRBV7-7 with TRBJ2-5, with a weak D call TRBD2 (6 bases). This CDR3 contains 16 residues. CDR1 SSHAT and CDR2 FNYEAQ come from the germline V gene (reference sequence). The CDR3: CASSLALRDAGETQYF. The DNA for the CDR3 is TGTGCTAGCAGCTTAGCGTTAAGGGACGCGGGGGAGACCCAGTACTTC. The full variable domain, its missing parts supplied by reference TRBV7-7 and TRBJ2-5, is GAGVSQSPRYKVTKRGQDVTLRCDPISSHATLYWYQQALGQGPEFLTYFNYEAQPDKSGLPSDRFSAERPEGSISTLTIQRTEQRDSAMYRCASSLALRDAGETQYFGPGTRLLVL.

DNA for the CDR3: TGTGCCACCAGTGATTTATCCCTAGCGGGGGACCAAGAGACCCAGTACTTC. This translates into CATSDLSLAGDQETQYF. The chain joins TRBV24-1 to TRBJ2-5; 10 bases agree with TRBD2. This CDR3 spans 17 amino acids. V trimming: 1 base; J trimming: 0 bases; junction bases outside the gene matches: 4. From germline, CDR1 is KGHDR and CDR2 SFDVKD.

This chain links TRBV12-5 with TRBJ1-2, with D maybe TRBD1 (6 bases). The CDR3 extends over 17 amino acids. Trimming pared 0 bases from V and 8 bases from J, leaving 22 bases between. Germline V gene data show CDR1 as LGHNT and CDR2 as FRNRAP. The CDR3 coding sequence is TGTGCTAGTGGTTTGGTTGGGCAGACAGGCTCGGTAAAGGGCTACACCTTC. It is translated as CASGLVGQTGSVKGYTF.

There are a few counts of this clone. The rearrangement joins TRBV7-2 to TRBJ2-7; 8 bases agree with TRBD2. Germline V gives CDR1 SGHTA, CDR2 FQGNSA. V lost 5 bases, J lost 4 bases, and 7 bases stayed unmatched. The CDR3 contains 14 residues. The CDR3 sequence is CASSLGREGYEQYF. Here the CDR3 DNA reads TGTGCCAGCAGCCTGGGACGGGAGGGGTACGAGCAGTACTTC.

The gene calls are TRBV7-9 and TRBJ1-3, with 9 bases aligning to TRBD1. In germline, CDR1 is SEHNR, CDR2 FQNEAQ (reference sequence). The length of the CDR3 is 15 residues. Trimming took 5 bases from V and 2 from J; bases not matched to a gene: 4. The CDR3: CASSNWTGAGNTIYF. CDR3 nucleotide sequence: TGTGCCAGCAGCAATTGGACAGGGGCTGGAAACACCATATATTTT. Drawing the rest from reference TRBV7-9 and TRBJ1-3, the complete variable domain is DTGVSQNPRHKITKRGQNVTFRCDPISEHNRLYWYRQTLGQGPEFLTYFQNEAQLEKSRLLSDRFSAERPKGSFSTLEIQRTEQGDSAMYLCASSNWTGAGNTIYFGEGSWLTVV.

The V and J genes are TRBV2 and TRBJ2-2; D is unclear. The V gene's germline CDR1 is SNHLY and CDR2 FYNNEI. Deletions cut 4 bases from V and 2 bases from J, with 5 bases between. CDR3 length equals 13 residues. CDR3 region: CASSVLNTGELFF. CDR3 coding DNA: TGTGCCAGCAGTGTTCTTAACACCGGGGAGCTGTTTTTT.

In its sample, this clone was seen once. The J gene is TRBJ2-5, the V gene TRBV6-6, with a tentative D call TRBD2 (7 bases). The germline V gene has CDR1 MNHNY and CDR2 SVGAGI (reference sequence). The CDR3 covers 14 residues. V lost 5 bases to trimming and J lost 5 bases, with 15 bases between them. The chain's CDR3 is CASSGGASRETQYF. CDR3 nucleotide sequence: TGTGCCAGCAGTGGGGGGGCCAGTAGGGAGACCCAGTACTTC.

The chain recombines TRBV6-6 with TRBJ1-5, with TRBD1 identical over 9 bases. The J segment lost 6 bases and the V segment lost 6 bases, leaving 6 bases of the junction unmatched. The CDR3 has 14 residues. Germline lookup yields CDR1 MNHNY and CDR2 SVGAGI (reference sequence). DNA of the CDR3: TGTGCCAGCAGCCTACAGGGGGCGGCTCAGCCCCAGCATTTT. Translated, it gives CASSLQGAAQPQHF.

The rearrangement uses TRBV7-2 and TRBJ2-5; D may be TRBD2 (6 bases). Germline V lookup: CDR1 SGHTA, CDR2 FQGNSA. Trimming removed 5 bases from V and 4 bases from J, with 20 bases in between. The CDR3 runs to 16 residues. In nucleotides, the CDR3 is TGTGCCAGCAGCCCCAGGGACTCCCGGCAGGGAGAGACCCAGTACTTC. This encodes CASSPRDSRQGETQYF. The full variable domain, with the rest looked up from reference TRBV7-2 and TRBJ2-5, is GAGVSQSPSNKVTEKGKDVELRCDPISGHTALYWYRQSLGQGLEFLIYFQGNSAPDKSGLPSDRFSAERTGGSVSTLTIQRTQQEDSAVYLCASSPRDSRQGETQYFGPGTRLLVL.

The genes are TRBV19 and TRBJ2-3; 11 bases are a match to TRBD2. Germline CDR1 and CDR2: LNHDA and SQIVND (reference sequence). CDR3 length: 14 residues. V shed 7 bases and J 6 bases; nucleotides not matched to a gene: 6. The CDR3 nucleotides are TGTGCCAGTAAACTAGCGGGGGCGGAGGATACGCAGTATTTT. Translating gives CASKLAGAEDTQYF.

V usage is TRBV4-1 and J usage is TRBJ2-7, with TRBD2 matching over 10 bases. Germline V gene lookup returns CDR1 MGHRA and CDR2 YSYEKL. Trimming cost V 0 bases and J 5 bases; bases outside gene matches: 10. The CDR3 is made up of 17 amino acids. The CDR3 protein is CASSQEIAGGPRDEQYF. The CDR3 DNA is TGCGCCAGCAGCCAAGAAATAGCGGGGGGTCCCCGTGACGAGCAGTACTTC.

The gene calls are TRBV29-1 and TRBJ2-1; D unclear. The CDR3 contains 15 residues. V was cut by 6 bases and J by 5 bases, with 20 bases left in between. From germline, CDR1 is SQVTM and CDR2 ANQGSEA. CDR3 amino acids: CSVVPFSGGDNEQFF. CDR3 in DNA: TGCAGCGTCGTCCCCTTTAGTGGCGGAGACAATGAGCAGTTCTTC.

The chain recombines TRBV3-1 (or the pseudogene TRBV3-2) with TRBJ2-1; TRBD2 aligns across 9 bases. This CDR3 is 16 amino acids long. Germline CDR1 and CDR2: LGHDT and YNNKEL (reference sequence). V dropped 4 bases and J dropped 2; count of bases not matched to a gene: 6. The CDR3 nucleotides are TGTGCCAGCAGCCGAGGACTAGCGAACACCTACAATGAGCAGTTCTTC. It specifies CASSRGLANTYNEQFF.

The genes are TRBV11-2 and TRBJ2-1, with a possible D match to TRBD2 (6 bases). Germline CDR1 reads SGHAT; CDR2 reads FQNNGV. The CDR3 runs to 15 residues. The germline V and J ends were trimmed by 5 bases and 9 bases, with 20 bases remaining between them. CDR3: CASSLQSAGRVEQFF. The CDR3 DNA reads as TGTGCCAGCAGCCTCCAGAGCGCGGGGCGGGTTGAGCAGTTCTTC.

Remarks on this clone: This sample also contains other DNA sequences that code for the same CDR3. The genes are TRBV6-2 or TRBV6-3 and TRBJ2-3; 8 positions match TRBD2. CDR1 is MNHEY and CDR2 is SVGEGT in the germline V gene. This CDR3 comprises 16 residues. V gave up 9 bases and J gave up 4 bases; unmatched junction bases: 15. The DNA for the CDR3 is TGTGCCAGTAGTAGAGCGGGGGAAGTTCAGGCAGATACGCAGTATTTT. Translated, it gives CASSRAGEVQADTQYF.

A few counts support this clone. The chain combines TRBV11-3 with TRBJ2-2; TRBD2 matches at 8 bases. This CDR3 is 16 amino acids long. After removal of 1 base from V and 4 bases from J, the junction contained 5 bases not matched to a gene. Germline V gene lookup returns CDR1 SGHNT and CDR2 YENEEA. The CDR3 DNA sequence: TGTGCCAGCAGCTTAGGCTCGGGAGGGCCCACCGGGGAGCTGTTTTTT. This encodes CASSLGSGGPTGELFF.

The genes are TRBV5-4 and TRBJ2-7, with D possibly being TRBD1 (6 bases). The CDR3 has 13 residues. Per the germline V gene, CDR1 is SGHNT and CDR2 is YYREEE (reference sequence). The V and J ends lost 0 bases and 5 bases respectively, with 9 bases between them. CDR3 in amino acids: CASSLDRVDEQYF. CDR3 bases: TGTGCCAGCAGCTTGGACAGGGTGGACGAGCAGTACTTC.

The chain employs TRBV5-4 and TRBJ2-2; maybe TRBD1 (5 bases). The V gene lost 0 bases and the J gene lost 6 bases, with 6 bases spanning the gap. Germline V gene data show CDR1 as SGHNT and CDR2 as YYREEE (reference sequence). This CDR3 has 13 residues. CDR3 sequence reads: CASSLAGPGELFF. CDR3 sequence (DNA): TGTGCCAGCAGCTTGGCAGGGCCCGGGGAGCTGTTTTTT.

In DNA form, the CDR3 reads TGTGCCAGCAGCCCCTCCGGGTCCCTCGGGGGCTACACCTTC. It is translated as CASSPSGSLGGYTF. V gene TRBV11-1 combines with J gene TRBJ1-2; no clear D gene. V was trimmed by 5 bases and J by 8 bases, leaving 18 bases between them. The CDR3 sequence is 14 residues long. Per germline, CDR1 SGHAT and CDR2 FQDESV (reference sequence). The full variable domain, completed using reference TRBV11-1 and TRBJ1-2, is EAEVAQSPRYKITEKSQAVAFWCDPISGHATLYWYRQILGQGPELLVQFQDESVVDDSQLPKDRFSAERLKGVDSTLKIQPAELGDSAMYLCASSPSGSLGGYTFGSGTRLTVV.

The gene calls are TRBV5-4 and TRBJ2-5; 8 nucleotides line up with TRBD2. The germline gives CDR1 SGHNT, CDR2 YYREEE (reference sequence). Unmatched junction bases numbered 7, after V lost 7 bases and J lost 2 bases. The CDR3 is 14 residues long. The CDR3 coding sequence is TGTGCCAGCGGTATGCGGGAGGAGCAAGAGACCCAGTACTTC. Its protein product is CASGMREEQETQYF.

The chain is built from TRBV7-9 and TRBJ2-7; a weak D match, TRBD2 (5 bases). Germline CDR1 SEHNR, CDR2 FQNEAQ (reference sequence). The CDR3 runs 14 residues. CDR3 sequence: CAMWENSASNEQYV. The DNA of the CDR3 is TGTGCAATGTGGGAGAATAGCGCATCCAACGAGCAGTACGTC.